This TCR beta chain is from a study of radiotherapy plus CTLA-4 blockade in lung cancer. Sample share makes this clone medium-sized. Some clones are missing from TCRdb's copy, which holds only in-frame ones; the method was immunoSEQ multiplex PCR. The sample yields about 38,000 clones, around three quarters seen once. The sequencing used peripheral blood, collected from a patient treated with radiotherapy plus ipilimumab. This sequence was found in a human donor with non-small cell lung cancer who had stable disease on radiotherapy plus ipilimumab.

The CDR3 loop reads CASSERDGSYEQYF. The CDR3 DNA sequence: TGTGCCAGCAGTGAAAGGGACGGATCCTACGAGCAGTACTTC. The V gene is TRBV6-4, the J gene TRBJ2-7; D tentatively reads TRBD1 or TRBD2 (5 bases each). Trimming took 3 bases from V and 1 from J, leaving 10 bases between them. This CDR3 contains 14 residues. The germline CDR1 and CDR2 sequences are MRHNA and SNTAGT.